Listed here is a single T cell receptor (beta chain). V was clipped by 2 bases and J by 4 bases, with 12 bases between them. This CDR3 is 14 amino acids long. The germline V gene has CDR1 SGDLS and CDR2 YYNGEE. This specimen comes from a study of cytomegalovirus exposure and HLA in healthy donors. Assay: immunoSEQ multiplex PCR; the TCRdb copy retains only in-frame clones and omits some. This sample has roughly 76,000 clones, with approximately 95% found just once. The rearrangement uses TRBV9 and TRBJ2-5, with D tentatively TRBD2 (6 bases). The sequence was obtained from a young man in good health and CMV-seropositive. The sequencing sample was made of PBMCs. CDR3 protein: CASSVTGGAETQYF. The CDR3 DNA is TGTGCCAGCAGCGTGACCGGAGGGGCAGAGACCCAGTACTTC.